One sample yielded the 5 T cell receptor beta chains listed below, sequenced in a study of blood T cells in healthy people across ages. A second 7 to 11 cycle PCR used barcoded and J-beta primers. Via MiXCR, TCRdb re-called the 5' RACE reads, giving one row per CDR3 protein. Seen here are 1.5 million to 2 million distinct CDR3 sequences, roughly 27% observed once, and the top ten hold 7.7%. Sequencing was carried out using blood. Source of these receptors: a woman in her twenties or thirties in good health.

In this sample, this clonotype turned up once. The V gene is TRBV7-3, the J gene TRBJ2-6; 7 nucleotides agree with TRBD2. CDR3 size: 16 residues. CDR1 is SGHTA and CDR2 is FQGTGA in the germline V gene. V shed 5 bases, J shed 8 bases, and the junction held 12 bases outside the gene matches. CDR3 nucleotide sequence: TGTGCCAGCAGCCGAGGGAGGGTAGAAGGGACCAACGTCCTGACTTTC. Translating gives CASSRGRVEGTNVLTF.

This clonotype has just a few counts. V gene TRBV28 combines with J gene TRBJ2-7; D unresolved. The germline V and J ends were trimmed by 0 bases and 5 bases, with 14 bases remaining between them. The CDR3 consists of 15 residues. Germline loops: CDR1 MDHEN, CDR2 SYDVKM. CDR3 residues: CASSLWRQSRDEQYF. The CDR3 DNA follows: TGTGCCAGCAGTTTATGGAGGCAGTCTAGGGACGAGCAGTACTTC.

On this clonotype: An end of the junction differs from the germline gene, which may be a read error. This CDR3 reads CTIRGGETGYDTGELFF. The CDR3 DNA follows: TGTACCATCAGGGGAGGGGAGACAGGGTACGACACCGGGGAGCTGTTTTTT. The chain combines TRBV10-3 with TRBJ2-2, with D perhaps TRBD1 or TRBD2 (7 bases each). The CDR3 has 17 residues. CDR1 ENHRY and CDR2 SYGVKD come from the germline V gene.

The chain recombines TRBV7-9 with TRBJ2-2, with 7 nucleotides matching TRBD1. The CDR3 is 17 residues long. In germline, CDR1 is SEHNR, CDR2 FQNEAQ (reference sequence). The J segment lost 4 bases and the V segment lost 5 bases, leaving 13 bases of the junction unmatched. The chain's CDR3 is CASSHRRDSGLTGELFF. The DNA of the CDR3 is TGTGCCAGCAGCCACCGCCGGGACAGTGGACTCACCGGGGAGCTGTTTTTT.

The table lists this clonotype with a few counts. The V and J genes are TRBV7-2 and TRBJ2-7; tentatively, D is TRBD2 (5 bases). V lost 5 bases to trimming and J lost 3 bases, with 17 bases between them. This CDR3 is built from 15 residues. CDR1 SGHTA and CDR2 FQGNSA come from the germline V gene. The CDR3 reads CASSPSGTDHYEQYF. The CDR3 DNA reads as TGTGCCAGCAGCCCGTCGGGAACCGACCACTACGAGCAGTACTTC.